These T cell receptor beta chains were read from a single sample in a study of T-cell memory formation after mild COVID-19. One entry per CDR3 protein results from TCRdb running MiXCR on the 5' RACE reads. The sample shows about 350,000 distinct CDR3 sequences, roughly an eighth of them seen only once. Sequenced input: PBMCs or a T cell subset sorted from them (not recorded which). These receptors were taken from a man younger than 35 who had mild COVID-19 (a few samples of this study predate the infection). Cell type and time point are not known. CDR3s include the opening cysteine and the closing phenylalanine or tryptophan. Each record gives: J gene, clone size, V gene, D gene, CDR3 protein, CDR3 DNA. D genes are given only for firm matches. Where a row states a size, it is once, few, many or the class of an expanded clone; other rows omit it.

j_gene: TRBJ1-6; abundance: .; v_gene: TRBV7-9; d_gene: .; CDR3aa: CASSPDRSSYNSPLHF; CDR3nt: TGTGCCAGCAGCCCCGACCGGAGCTCCTATAATTCACCCCTCCACTTT
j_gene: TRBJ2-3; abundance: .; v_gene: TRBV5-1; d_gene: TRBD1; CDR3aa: CASSSGQDTSTDTQYF; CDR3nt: TGCGCCAGCAGCTCCGGACAGGACACTAGCACAGATACGCAGTATTTT
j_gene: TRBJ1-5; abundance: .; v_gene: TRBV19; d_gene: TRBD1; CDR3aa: CASSIRYGTGFRNQPQHF; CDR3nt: TGTGCCAGTAGTATCAGGTATGGGACAGGGTTCCGAAATCAGCCCCAGCATTTT
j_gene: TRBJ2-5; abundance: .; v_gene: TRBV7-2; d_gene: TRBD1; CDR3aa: CVSSLGGTGLDQETQYF; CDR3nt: TGTGTCAGCAGCTTAGGCGGGACAGGACTTGACCAAGAGACCCAGTACTTC
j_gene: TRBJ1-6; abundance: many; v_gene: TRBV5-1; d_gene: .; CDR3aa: CASSLATVNSPLHF; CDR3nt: TGCGCCAGCAGCTTGGCCACTGTGAATTCACCCCTCCACTTT
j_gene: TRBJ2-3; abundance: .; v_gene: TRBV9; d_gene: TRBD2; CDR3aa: CASSKGLDTDTQYF; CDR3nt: TGTGCCAGCTCGAAGGGACTAGACACAGATACGCAGTATTTT
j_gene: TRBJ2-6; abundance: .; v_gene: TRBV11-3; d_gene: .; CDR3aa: CASSFEGANVLTF; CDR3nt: TGTGCCAGCAGCTTCGAGGGGGCCAACGTCCTGACTTTC
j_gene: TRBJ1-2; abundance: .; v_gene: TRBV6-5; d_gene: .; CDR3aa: CASSSGREGGYTF; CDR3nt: TGTGCCAGCAGTTCCGGCAGGGAAGGCGGCTACACCTTC
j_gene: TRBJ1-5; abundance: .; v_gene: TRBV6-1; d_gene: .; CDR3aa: CASSGLVGNQPQHF; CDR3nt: TGTGCCAGCTCGGGGTTGGTGGGGAATCAGCCCCAGCATTTT
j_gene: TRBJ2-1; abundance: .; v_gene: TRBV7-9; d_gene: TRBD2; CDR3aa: CASSARTSGTTDEQFF; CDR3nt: TGTGCCAGCAGTGCTCGGACTAGCGGGACCACTGATGAGCAGTTCTTC
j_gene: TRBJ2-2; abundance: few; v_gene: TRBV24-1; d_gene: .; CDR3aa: CATSDRFGELFF; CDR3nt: TGTGCCACCAGTGACAGGTTCGGGGAGCTGTTTTTT
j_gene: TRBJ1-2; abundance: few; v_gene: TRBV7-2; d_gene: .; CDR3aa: CASREPGRDYGYTF; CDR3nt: TGTGCCAGCAGGGAACCGGGCCGAGACTATGGCTACACCTTC
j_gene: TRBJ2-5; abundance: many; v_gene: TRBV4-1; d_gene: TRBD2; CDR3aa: CASSQETSGQETQYF; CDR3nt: TGCGCCAGCAGCCAAGAGACTAGCGGCCAAGAGACCCAGTACTTC
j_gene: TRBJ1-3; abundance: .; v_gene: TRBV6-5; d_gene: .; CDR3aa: CASRRTYEAYSGNTIYF; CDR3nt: TGTGCCAGCAGGCGGACTTACGAAGCATACTCTGGAAACACCATATATTTT
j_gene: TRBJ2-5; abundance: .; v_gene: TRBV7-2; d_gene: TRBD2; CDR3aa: CASSRNGGASGETQYF; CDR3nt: TGTGCCAGCAGCAGGAACGGGGGGGCCTCAGGAGAGACCCAGTACTTC
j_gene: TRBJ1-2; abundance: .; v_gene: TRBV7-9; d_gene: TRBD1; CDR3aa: CASSHPRGQGLGGYTF; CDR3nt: TGTGCCAGCAGTCACCCACGGGGACAGGGGCTGGGCGGCTACACCTTC
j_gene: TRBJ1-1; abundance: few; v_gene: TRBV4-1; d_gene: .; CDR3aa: CASSQDVGRLNTEAFF; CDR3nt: TGCGCCAGCAGCCAAGATGTGGGACGTTTGAACACTGAAGCTTTCTTT
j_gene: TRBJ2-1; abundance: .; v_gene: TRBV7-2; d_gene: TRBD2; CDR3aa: CASSSYGTSGGVGEQFF; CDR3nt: TGTGCCAGCAGCTCCTATGGGACTAGCGGGGGGGTAGGTGAGCAGTTCTTC
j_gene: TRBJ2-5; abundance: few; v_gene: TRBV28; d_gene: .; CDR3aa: CASDERGRTETQYF; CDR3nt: TGTGCCAGCGACGAAAGGGGTAGGACCGAGACCCAGTACTTC
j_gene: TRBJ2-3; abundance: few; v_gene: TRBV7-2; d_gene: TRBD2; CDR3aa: CASSISGVDKDTQYF; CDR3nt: TGTGCCAGCAGCATTAGCGGGGTGGATAAAGATACGCAGTATTTT
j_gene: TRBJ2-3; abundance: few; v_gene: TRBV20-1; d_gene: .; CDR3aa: CSAREGPTLRADTQYF; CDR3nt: TGCAGTGCTAGAGAGGGGCCGACCCTAAGGGCAGATACGCAGTATTTT
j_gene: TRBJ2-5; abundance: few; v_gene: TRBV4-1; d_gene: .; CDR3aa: CASSQFLAGEETQYF; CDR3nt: TGCGCCAGCAGCCAATTTTTGGCAGGGGAGGAGACCCAGTACTTC
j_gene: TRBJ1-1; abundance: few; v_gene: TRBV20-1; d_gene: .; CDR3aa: CSARKRTAMNTEAFF; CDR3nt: TGCAGTGCCCGCAAAAGGACCGCCATGAACACTGAAGCTTTCTTT
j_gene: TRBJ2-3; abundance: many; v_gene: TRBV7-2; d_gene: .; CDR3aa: CASSSPRGTDTQYF; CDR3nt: TGTGCCAGCAGCTCGCCCAGGGGTACAGATACGCAGTATTTT